This TCR beta chain was sequenced for a study of cytomegalovirus exposure and HLA in healthy donors. Whole-study findings and limits: Analysis was performed later, and it showed HLA-associated TCR beta chains to be more clonally expanded than equally common others.

The primer mix had 60 Vbeta and 13 Jbeta primers. Some clones are missing from TCRdb's copy, which holds only in-frame ones; the method was immunoSEQ multiplex PCR. Found here are about 110,000 clones, roughly 80% of them singletons; the top ten hold 6.2%. As regards this clone: Its antigen is unidentified.

The length of the CDR3 is 14 residues. V gave up 3 bases and J gave up 8 bases; unmatched junction bases: 6. Germline V gives CDR1 LNHDA, CDR2 SQIVND (reference sequence). This receptor was obtained from a man in his thirties or forties in good health and CMV-seropositive. The V call is TRBV19, the J call TRBJ1-2, with TRBD1 matching 10 bases. The sequenced sample consisted of PBMCs. The CDR3 nucleotides read TGTGCCAGTAGTATCCCCGGGACAGGGGCAGGCTACACCTTC. It yields the protein CASSIPGTGAGYTF.